Below are 11 T cell receptor beta chains sequenced from a single sample in a study of blood T cell repertoires in COVID-19. TCRdb's copy holds only in-frame clones and misses some; the assay was immunoSEQ multiplex PCR. Here the sample spans roughly 180,000 clones, approximately 85% being singletons. The sequencing sample was made of peripheral blood. The receptor set was obtained from a man between 60 and 75 years old who had recovered from COVID-19.

This clone has a single count. J is TRBJ2-7 and V is TRBV19; 7 bases map to TRBD1. Trimming at V came to 3 bases and at J to 4 bases, leaving 27 bases not matched to a gene. The CDR3 has 21 amino acids. The germline CDR1 and CDR2 sequences are LNHDA and SQIVND (reference sequence). The CDR3, as DNA: TGTGCCAGTAGTATCAGGACAGGCCGGGGCGCGCGCCTAAGAGTTCCTTACGAGCAGTACTTC. Protein product: CASSIRTGRGARLRVPYEQYF.

Comment on this clone: A much larger clone is a single base away; this may be a read error. J is TRBJ1-1 and V is TRBV7-2; D is unresolved. Per the germline V gene, CDR1 is SGHTA and CDR2 is FQGNSA. The ends were cut back, 3 bases at V and 1 base at J, with 6 bases in the middle. The CDR3 contains 13 residues. CDR3 nucleotides: TGTGCCAGCAGCTTCGCGAGGAACACTGAAGCTTTCTTT. The encoded protein is CASSFARNTEAFF. Supplemented by reference TRBV7-2 and TRBJ1-1, the full variable domain reads GAGVSQSPSNKVTEKGKDVELRCDPISGHTALYWYRQSLGQGLEFLIYFQGNSAPDKSGLPSDRFSAERTGGSVSTLTIQRTQQEDSAVYLCASSFARNTEAFFGQGTRLTVV.

This clone was found many times. The chain employs TRBV5-6 and TRBJ1-2; no firm D call. The V gene lost 2 bases and the J gene lost 6 bases, with 11 bases spanning the gap. This CDR3 contains 13 residues. CDR1 is SGHDT and CDR2 is YYEEEE in the germline V gene. CDR3 residues: CASSLGSSDGYTF. For the CDR3, the DNA is TGTGCCAGCAGCTTAGGGAGTAGCGATGGCTACACCTTC.

The chain joins TRBV19 to TRBJ2-2, with D hard to call. The germline V gene has CDR1 LNHDA and CDR2 SQIVND (reference sequence). Trimming removed 0 bases at V and 5 bases at J, with 13 bases between. The CDR3 covers 16 residues. For the CDR3, the DNA is TGTGCCAGTAGTATAGAAGGAGTTCCGTTAACCGGGGAGCTGTTTTTT. Protein: CASSIEGVPLTGELFF.

This clone was detected once. The V gene is TRBV6-5, the J gene TRBJ2-5; 7 positions agree with TRBD1. Looked up from germline, CDR1 is MNHEY and CDR2 is SVGAGI. The CDR3 is 12 residues long. J gave up 5 bases and V 8 bases, and 5 bases lay outside the gene matches. For the CDR3, the DNA is TGTGCCAGCGACAGGGTCCAGGAGACCCAGTACTTC. Translated: CASDRVQETQYF.

The gene calls are TRBV21-1 and TRBJ2-6; TRBD1 is taken as the D call from the table, unchecked against the DNA. TRBV21-1 is tagged as a pseudogene. This CDR3 is built from 17 residues. This CDR3 reads CASSKVGRVAGANVLTF. CDR3 sequence (DNA): TGTGCCAGCAGCAAAGTGGGCAGGGTCGCTGGGGCCAACGTCCTGACTTTC.

This chain links TRBV5-1 with TRBJ2-5; 8 bases are shared with TRBD1. CDR3 length: 15 residues. Losses at the gene ends were 7 bases for V and 3 bases for J; bases not matched to a gene: 11. Looked up from germline, CDR1 is SGHRS and CDR2 is YFSETQ. The CDR3 bases are TGCGCCAGCCGAGATCCGACAGGGGCCGAAGAGACCCAGTACTTC. This gives the protein CASRDPTGAEETQYF. The entire variable domain, with the rest obtained from reference TRBV5-1 and TRBJ2-5, is as follows: KAGVTQTPRYLIKTRGQQVTLSCSPISGHRSVSWYQQTPGQGLQFLFEYFSETQRNKGNFPGRFSGRQFSNSRSEMNVSTLELGDSALYLCASRDPTGAEETQYFGPGTRLLVL.

This chain connects TRBV15 to TRBJ2-7; no clear D. Germline V gene data show CDR1 as LNHNV and CDR2 as YYDKDF (reference sequence). Trimming removed 0 bases from V and 2 bases from J, with 8 bases in between. The CDR3 is 14 residues long. The CDR3 DNA reads TGTGCCACCAGCAGAGATCGGGTTACCTACGAGCAGTACTTC. Its translation is CATSRDRVTYEQYF.

The chain has TRBV18 and TRBJ1-1; D gene uncertain. Germline V lookup: CDR1 KGHSH, CDR2 LQKENI. Trimming removed 3 bases from V and 6 bases from J, with 11 bases in between. This CDR3 contains 13 residues. The CDR3 DNA sequence: TGTGCCAGCTCACCGACTAATAGCGCTGAAGCTTTCTTT. The encoded protein is CASSPTNSAEAFF.

The rearrangement uses TRBV7-6 and TRBJ2-2, with a tentative D call TRBD2 (6 bases). Germline loops: CDR1 SGHVS, CDR2 FNYEAQ. V lost 2 bases and J 6 bases, leaving 13 bases between the germline ends. The CDR3 loop spans 15 amino acids. The CDR3 reads CASSLFGGEAGELFF. CDR3 in DNA: TGTGCCAGCAGCTTATTCGGAGGGGAGGCCGGGGAGCTGTTTTTT.

The J gene is TRBJ1-4, the V gene TRBV5-4; tentatively, D is TRBD1 (6 bases). There are 13 residues in the CDR3. Germline CDR1 and CDR2: SGHNT and YYREEE (reference sequence). Trimming removed 1 base from V and 6 bases from J, with 7 bases in between. In nucleotides, the CDR3 is TGTGCCAGCAGCTTGTGGACAGATGAAAAACTGTTTTTT. Amino acids: CASSLWTDEKLFF.